The text below deals with one TCR beta chain. The antigen is not known. Treatment: around 19 received Ad26.COV2.S at low or high dose, single or two shots; 5 received placebo; per-sample allocation not given. Repertoires come from day 63 after the first vaccine or placebo injection. The repertoire was sequenced with immunoSEQ multiplex PCR; TCRdb's copy has only in-frame clones and lacks some. The table shows about 320,000 clones, with approximately 86% occurring only once. This record belongs to a study of Ad26.COV2.S vaccination and SARS-CoV-2 variants. Overall study: Intramuscularly, Ad26.COV2.S was given either once or twice, 56 days apart.

General observations from the study: Marked by substantial breadth, spike-specific CD8+ and CD4+ T cell responses were reportedly seen after vaccination. Researchers reported similar non-spike TCR breadth in vaccine and placebo recipients.

The CDR3 is 16 residues long. V lost 9 bases and J 0 bases, leaving 16 bases between the germline ends. Germline V gene sequence: CDR1 KGHDR, CDR2 SFDVKD. The specimen comprised peripheral blood, sampled in a trial of Ad26.COV2.S vaccine versus placebo. This chain joins TRBV24-1 and TRBJ2-2, with D maybe TRBD1 (7 bases). The receptor's source is a person aged 18-65 years who received the Ad26.COV2.S COVID-19 vaccine or a placebo. CDR3 in DNA: TGTGCCACCCGCCCCGCGGGACAGACGAACACCGGGGAGCTGTTTTTT. Amino acids: CATRPAGQTNTGELFF.